This TCR beta chain derives from a study of OX40 agonist ivuxolimab in advanced cancers. Study outcomes and limitations: Within 6 weeks, CD4+ and CD8+ blood T cells expanded clonally at 0.1 to 3.0 mg/kg. The 0.1-3.0 mg/kg partial responders had among the lowest clonal expansion. Still undetermined is the antigen specificity of the expanded peripheral T cells.

V was trimmed by 0 bases and J by 5 bases, leaving 7 bases between them. The CDR3 is 13 amino acids. The germline CDR1 and CDR2 sequences are KGHSH and LQKENI. Sequencing was performed with immunoSEQ multiplex PCR; in TCRdb, only in-frame clones are kept and a portion is missing. The repertoire has under 80,000 clones, 90% of them found once; the top ten carry more than 1.5%. As for this clone: Its antigen is still unknown.

Cycle 7 day 1, cycle 4 day 1, and baseline were the timepoints at which blood was sampled. Sequences were derived from CD4+ or CD8+ T cells sorted from blood, sampled in a trial of the OX40 agonist ivuxolimab. This chain uses TRBV18 with TRBJ2-5; D is undetermined. This clonotype originated in an adult with an advanced solid tumor such as melanoma, head and neck, liver or kidney cancer. The CDR3 sequence: CASSPPHRETQYF. The CDR3 DNA reads as TGTGCCAGCTCACCACCACATAGGGAGACCCAGTACTTC.